These T cell receptor beta chains were read from a single sample in a study of shared clonotypes between healthy human individuals. Sequencing used immunoSEQ multiplex PCR; TCRdb keeps in-frame clones, though not all of them. The table records 2 million to 2.5 million clones, approximately 94% of them present only once. Specimen: naive CD4+ T cells sorted from blood. The receptors were sampled from a man in his late teens or twenties in good health. CDR3s include the opening cysteine and the closing phenylalanine or tryptophan. The D gene is left open where the match is weak. The size of a clone is reported for some rows only, either as once, few or many, or as a class for expanded clones.

J	size	V	D	DNA	CDR3
TRBJ2-5	NA	TRBV7-3	TRBD2	TGTGCCAGCAGCCCTGGACTAGCGGGGATGAGGACCCAGTACTTC	CASSPGLAGMRTQYF
TRBJ2-1	NA	TRBV7-2	NA	TGTGCCAGCAGCTTAGCGGCACTCGCCAACAATGAGCAGTTCTTC	CASSLAALANNEQFF
TRBJ1-6	few	TRBV19	NA	TGTGCCAGTGGGCCGCAGGGTACCCTTAATTCACCCCTCCACTTT	CASGPQGTLNSPLHF
TRBJ2-7	once	TRBV5-1	TRBD1	TGCGCCAGCAGCTTGGTTTATGGGACAGGGATCCCCTACGAGCAGTACTTC	CASSLVYGTGIPYEQYF
TRBJ2-5	NA	TRBV18	NA	TGTGCCAGCTCCGGACAGACGGAGACCCAGTACTTC	CASSGQTETQYF
TRBJ1-1	NA	TRBV10-3	NA	TGTGCCATCAGTGAGTCTAGGGGTAGAACTGAAGCTTTCTTT	CAISESRGRTEAFF
TRBJ1-6	NA	TRBV7-9	TRBD1	TGTGCCAGCAGCTTAGAGGGGGCAGGTTCACCCCTCCACTTT	CASSLEGAGSPLHF
TRBJ2-7	NA	TRBV18	NA	TGTGCCAGCTCACCGGTCGCGACTGTAACCCAACGGGACTACGAGCAGTACTTC	CASSPVATVTQRDYEQYF
TRBJ1-5	NA	TRBV6-1	NA	TGTGCCAGCACGCGTCAAATGGCGGGTCAGCCCCAGCATTTT	CASTRQMAGQPQHF
TRBJ2-3	once	TRBV19	NA	TGTGCCAGTAGTCCACTCGGGCCCTCCACAGATACGCAGTATTTT	CASSPLGPSTDTQYF
TRBJ2-5	once	TRBV2	NA	TGTGCCAGCAGTTCCTTCCAGGGGAACGACCAAGAGACCCAGTACTTC	CASSSFQGNDQETQYF
TRBJ2-7	NA	TRBV5-4	TRBD1	TGTGCCAGCAGCACCAGGGGGCCAAAAACCTACGAGCAGTACTTC	CASSTRGPKTYEQYF
TRBJ1-6	NA	TRBV7-2	NA	TGTGCCAGCAGCTTAGGGGGCATAGTAGCTTCACCCCTCCACTTT	CASSLGGIVASPLHF
TRBJ2-5	NA	TRBV11-2	TRBD2	TGTGCCAGCAGCGAAACGGGACTAGCGTTCCAAGAGACCCAGTACTTC	CASSETGLAFQETQYF
TRBJ1-2	NA	TRBV4-1	NA	TGCGCCAGCAGCCAGGGGTCGTGGGCCTATGGCTACACCTTC	CASSQGSWAYGYTF
TRBJ1-5	NA	TRBV4-1	TRBD1	TGCGCCAGCAGAATCGTACAGGGGCCCAATCAGCCCCAGCATTTT	CASRIVQGPNQPQHF
TRBJ1-6	once	TRBV2	NA	TGTGCCAGCAGTGGGGGCGCGGATAATTCACCCCTCCACTTT	CASSGGADNSPLHF
TRBJ1-4	NA	TRBV28	TRBD1	TGTGCCAGCAGGGGACAGAGTTATAATGAAAAACTGTTTTTT	CASRGQSYNEKLFF
TRBJ2-2	NA	TRBV28	TRBD2	TGTGCCAGCAGACTAGCGGGGGTGAACACCGGGGAGCTGTTTTTT	CASRLAGVNTGELFF
TRBJ1-1	NA	TRBV28	NA	TGTGCCAGCAGTTTGGGAAACAGCAACACTGAAGCTTTCTTT	CASSLGNSNTEAFF
TRBJ1-3	NA	TRBV6-6	NA	TGTGCCAGCAGCGTACCGAGCTCTGGAAACACCATATATTTT	CASSVPSSGNTIYF
TRBJ1-6	NA	TRBV11-2	NA	TGTGCCAGCAGCCAGGCATCATCGGGTTGGCAGCGATATAATTCACCCCTCCACTTT	CASSQASSGWQRYNSPLHF
TRBJ2-7	few	TRBV18	NA	TGTGCCAGCTCCTCAAGGAAGGCGGACGAGCAGTACTTC	CASSSRKADEQYF
TRBJ2-3	NA	TRBV25-1	TRBD1	TGTGCCAGTGGACAGGCGGGCACAGATACGCAGTATTTT	CASGQAGTDTQYF
TRBJ1-2	NA	TRBV30	NA	TGTGCCTGGAGAAGAATCGCCAGCTATGGCTACACCTTC	CAWRRIASYGYTF
TRBJ2-5	NA	TRBV11-2	TRBD2	TGTGCCAGCAGCTTGGGTGGGACTAGCGGGACGAAGACCCAGTACTTC	CASSLGGTSGTKTQYF
TRBJ2-1	NA	TRBV4-3	NA	TGCGCCAGCAGCCAAGGGGCAGGGAATGAGCAGTTCTTC	CASSQGAGNEQFF
TRBJ2-7	NA	TRBV25-1	NA	TGTGCCAGCAGCCCCAGGGGATTAGGCGAGCAGTACTTC	CASSPRGLGEQYF
TRBJ1-1	NA	TRBV4-1	NA	TGCGCCAGCAGCCGGTCAGGGTTGGGCACTGAAGCTTTCTTT	CASSRSGLGTEAFF
TRBJ2-7	NA	TRBV27	TRBD1	TGTGCCAGCAGCCCGAATCGACCGACAGGGGCCTCCTCCTACGAGCAGTACTTC	CASSPNRPTGASSYEQYF
TRBJ1-1	NA	TRBV5-1	NA	TGCGCCAGCAGCCCCCAGCGAGCTATCGGAAGCACTGAAGCTTTCTTT	CASSPQRAIGSTEAFF
TRBJ1-3	NA	TRBV6-1	TRBD1	TGTGCCAGCACTATAACCGGACAGGGGAGAAACACCATATATTTT	CASTITGQGRNTIYF
TRBJ2-1	NA	TRBV6-6	NA	TGTGCCAGCAGCCCCCCCGGGACACACGGGGGAGAGCAGTTCTTC	CASSPPGTHGGEQFF
TRBJ1-6	few	TRBV11-2	NA	TGTGCCAGCAGCTTGGCTGTACTTAATTCACCCCTCCACTTT	CASSLAVLNSPLHF
TRBJ2-7	NA	TRBV9	TRBD1	TGTGCCAGCAGCCTCTGGACAGGGGCCGACGAGCAGTACTTC	CASSLWTGADEQYF
TRBJ1-2	NA	TRBV6-5	TRBD1	TGTGCCAGCAGCCGAGGGACAGGGGGTGGCGGCTACACCTTC	CASSRGTGGGGYTF
TRBJ2-5	NA	TRBV5-1	NA	TGCGCCAGCAGCGGAGGGACAGTACAAGAGACCCAGTACTTC	CASSGGTVQETQYF
TRBJ2-7	few	TRBV5-4	TRBD2	TGTGCCAGCAGATCGAGCGGGAGTGCCCCCTACGAGCAGTACTTC	CASRSSGSAPYEQYF
TRBJ2-1	NA	TRBV7-2	TRBD2	TGTGCCAGCAGCCTACCGGGACTAGCGGGGAGCTCCTACAATGAGCAGTTCTTC	CASSLPGLAGSSYNEQFF